The 21 T cell receptor beta chains below come from one sample, sequenced in a study of blood T cell repertoires in COVID-19. TCRdb's table, derived via immunoSEQ multiplex PCR, lists solely in-frame clones and lacks some. This table holds approximately 65,000 clones, around nine tenths found once. Sequenced: peripheral blood. Source of these receptors: a woman aged 18-29 years with acute or convalescent COVID-19.

The chain carries TRBV27 and TRBJ2-1; 10 nucleotides match TRBD2. V was pared by 5 bases and J by 1 base, with 8 bases of the junction left unmatched. In germline, CDR1 is MNHEY, CDR2 SMNVEV (reference sequence). The CDR3 sequence is 17 residues long. The CDR3 bases are TGTGCCAGCAGTCCCCTTAGCGGGAGGCGGTCCTACAATGAGCAGTTCTTC. Its translation: CASSPLSGRRSYNEQFF.

The rearrangement joins TRBV19 to TRBJ2-7; TRBD2 matches 11 bases. This CDR3 spans 15 amino acids. V dropped 4 bases and J dropped 6; count of bases not matched to a gene: 8. Germline V lookup: CDR1 LNHDA, CDR2 SQIVND (reference sequence). This CDR3 is CASSTRTSGLAEQYF. CDR3 coding DNA: TGTGCCAGTAGTACCCGGACTAGCGGGCTAGCCGAGCAGTACTTC.

The gene calls are TRBV10-2 and TRBJ2-3; D perhaps matches TRBD2 (6 bases). The CDR3 spans 15 residues. Germline CDR1 WSHSY, CDR2 SAAADI. Trimming took off 6 bases at V and 2 bases at J, with 15 bases between the two ends. Written as DNA, the CDR3 is TGCGCCAGCAGCGCCCTGGACTACGACACAGATACGCAGTATTTT. Translating it yields CASSALDYDTDTQYF.

This chain joins TRBV18 and TRBJ2-1, with 7 nucleotides matching TRBD1. This CDR3 comprises 14 residues. With 5 bases clipped from V and 8 bases from J, the junction kept 9 bases outside the gene matches. Germline values: CDR1 KGHSH, CDR2 LQKENI. For the CDR3, the DNA is TGTGCCAGCTCATTACAAGACAGGGTTGATGAGCAGTTCTTC. This sequence encodes CASSLQDRVDEQFF.

This chain uses TRBV6-4 with TRBJ2-6, with D hard to call. V lost 2 bases and J 1 base, leaving 12 bases between the germline ends. CDR3 size: 17 residues. In germline, CDR1 is MRHNA, CDR2 SNTAGT. CDR3 nucleotides: TGTGCCAGCAGTGACGGCAGGCTTTCTTCTGGGGCCAACGTCCTGACTTTC. Amino acids: CASSDGRLSSGANVLTF.

Here the CDR3 DNA reads TGTGCCAGCAGTGACAGGCAGCCGAATTCACCCCTCCACTTT. Translation: CASSDRQPNSPLHF. The chain uses TRBV6-1 and TRBJ1-6; D uncertain. V was trimmed by 3 bases and J by 7 bases, leaving 10 bases between them. The V gene's germline CDR1 is MNHNS and CDR2 SASEGT. The CDR3 loop spans 14 amino acids.

The V call is TRBV7-9, the J call TRBJ1-1; TRBD1 matches 7 bases. CDR1 is SEHNR, CDR2 FQNEAQ, per germline (reference sequence). The ends lost 6 bases at V and 5 bases at J; junction bases unmatched: 15. The CDR3 extends over 16 amino acids. DNA of the CDR3: TGTGCCAGCAGTGGAGAGGGGGCCCACGATAGGACTGAAGCTTTCTTT. This codes for CASSGEGAHDRTEAFF. The full variable domain, completed using reference TRBV7-9 and TRBJ1-1, is DTGVSQNPRHKITKRGQNVTFRCDPISEHNRLYWYRQTLGQGPEFLTYFQNEAQLEKSRLLSDRFSAERPKGSFSTLEIQRTEQGDSAMYLCASSGEGAHDRTEAFFGQGTRLTVV.

The rearrangement uses TRBV30 and TRBJ1-2; possible D gene TRBD1, 5 bases. Germline V lookup: CDR1 GTSNPN, CDR2 SVGIG (reference sequence). The CDR3 extends over 12 amino acids. With 5 bases removed from V and 2 bases from J, the gap between germline ends came to 9 bases. The CDR3: CAWADINYGYTF. CDR3 nucleotide sequence: TGTGCCTGGGCGGACATAAACTATGGCTACACCTTC.

In this sample, this clone turned up a few times. The CDR3 region has the DNA TGTGCCAGCAGCCCGGGACAGGATAACCTCTATGGCTACACCTTC. Encoded protein: CASSPGQDNLYGYTF. This sequence joins TRBV4-2 and TRBJ1-2; TRBD1 aligns across 8 bases. The trim removed 4 bases at V and 4 bases at J, leaving 8 bases unmatched. The CDR3 length is 15 residues. The germline V gene encodes CDR1 LGHNA and CDR2 YNFKEQ.

The chain carries TRBV7-2 and TRBJ2-7, with D perhaps TRBD2 (5 bases). Per the germline V gene, CDR1 is SGHTA and CDR2 is FQGNSA. CDR3 length equals 14 residues. Trimming shortened V by 1 base and J by 5 bases, and 12 bases separated the two germline ends. DNA for the CDR3: TGTGCCAGCAGCTTAGTAGGTAGCGTCAACGAGCAGTACTTC. It codes for CASSLVGSVNEQYF. Filled out from reference TRBV7-2 and TRBJ2-7, the complete variable domain reads GAGVSQSPSNKVTEKGKDVELRCDPISGHTALYWYRQSLGQGLEFLIYFQGNSAPDKSGLPSDRFSAERTGGSVSTLTIQRTQQEDSAVYLCASSLVGSVNEQYFGPGTRLTVT.

V and J are TRBV18 and TRBJ1-5, with TRBD1 matching 9 bases. Germline lookup yields CDR1 KGHSH and CDR2 LQKENI. The V segment lost 2 bases and the J segment 6 bases; nucleotides outside the gene matches: 2. The CDR3 consists of 14 residues. This CDR3 is CASSPGTGPQPQHF. In DNA, the CDR3 is TGTGCCAGCTCACCAGGGACAGGGCCTCAGCCCCAGCATTTT.

This clone was seen a single time. The chain recombines TRBV9 with TRBJ2-1; TRBD2 matches 11 bases. The J segment lost 5 bases and the V segment lost 4 bases, leaving 8 bases of the junction unmatched. This CDR3 is 16 amino acids long. CDR1 is SGDLS and CDR2 is YYNGEE in the germline V gene. CDR3 sequence (DNA): TGTGCCAGCAGCCGTAGCGGGACTAGCGGAAACAATGAGCAGTTCTTC. It translates to CASSRSGTSGNNEQFF.

This chain joins TRBV10-3 and TRBJ1-2; 11 nucleotides align to TRBD1. After removal of 6 bases from V and 1 base from J, the junction contained 4 bases not matched to a gene. Germline V lookup: CDR1 ENHRY, CDR2 SYGVKD. This CDR3 spans 15 amino acids. CDR3 residues: CAIRPGQGVNYGYTF. The CDR3, as DNA: TGTGCCATCAGACCGGGACAGGGGGTTAACTATGGCTACACCTTC.

This chain joins TRBV10-1 and TRBJ2-7, with D possibly matching TRBD1 (6 bases). Germline loops: CDR1 WNHNN, CDR2 SYGVQD (reference sequence). V shed 9 bases and J shed 3 bases, with 15 bases lying between them. The CDR3 is 13 amino acids. CDR3 nucleotides: TGCGCCAGTACCGGGCAGGGGAGCTACGAGCAGTACTTC. Its protein is CASTGQGSYEQYF.

The gene calls are TRBV6-2 or TRBV6-3 and TRBJ2-1; TRBD2 matches at 7 bases. V lost 5 bases, J lost 2 bases, and 6 bases stayed unmatched. CDR1 is MNHEY and CDR2 is SVGEGT in the germline V gene. The CDR3 loop spans 15 amino acids. The CDR3 reads CASSSAGTTYNEQFF. For the CDR3, the DNA is TGTGCCAGCAGTAGCGCCGGGACTACCTACAATGAGCAGTTCTTC.

V and J are TRBV28 and TRBJ1-4; a weak D match, TRBD1 (5 bases). Trimming took off 3 bases at V and 4 bases at J, with 9 bases between the two ends. Germline CDR1 and CDR2: MDHEN and SYDVKM. The CDR3 totals 14 residues. Here the CDR3 reads CASSFIQDNEKLFF. The CDR3 DNA reads TGTGCCAGCAGTTTTATACAGGATAATGAAAAACTGTTTTTT.

This sequence joins TRBV6-2 or TRBV6-3 and TRBJ1-5; D is unclear. Germline CDR1 MNHEY, CDR2 SVGEGT. The CDR3 has 15 amino acids. The V end lost 4 bases, the J end lost 3 bases, and 13 bases lay between the germline ends. CDR3 loop: CASSFSGGVNQPQHF. The CDR3 bases are TGTGCCAGCAGTTTTAGCGGCGGGGTCAATCAGCCCCAGCATTTT.

The rearrangement links TRBV27 to TRBJ2-7; 11 nucleotides agree with TRBD2. CDR3 length: 15 residues. V gave up 3 bases and J gave up 3 bases; unmatched junction bases: 4. Germline V gene sequence: CDR1 MNHEY, CDR2 SMNVEV (reference sequence). CDR3 residues: CASSFTSGSIYEQYF. Here the CDR3 DNA reads TGTGCCAGCAGTTTTACTAGCGGGAGTATCTACGAGCAGTACTTC.

In its sample, this clone was seen a few times. The V gene is TRBV4-3, the J gene TRBJ1-1, with a possible D match to TRBD1 (5 bases). CDR3 length: 15 amino acids. Germline V lookup: CDR1 LGHNA, CDR2 YSLEER. The ends were cut back, 1 base at V and 1 base at J, with 10 bases in the middle. The CDR3 loop reads CASSQAAQGNTEAFF. CDR3 DNA sequence: TGCGCCAGCAGCCAAGCCGCCCAGGGGAACACTGAAGCTTTCTTT.

The chain joins TRBV28 to TRBJ1-3, with D unclear. The germline V gene encodes CDR1 MDHEN and CDR2 SYDVKM. This CDR3 has 15 residues. The germline V and J ends were trimmed by 3 bases and 0 bases, with 9 bases remaining between them. Here the CDR3 reads CASSFRKSSGNTIYF. CDR3 nucleotide sequence: TGTGCCAGCAGTTTCAGGAAGAGCTCTGGAAACACCATATATTTT.

This sequence joins TRBV5-1 and TRBJ1-6; 7 bases fit TRBD1. This CDR3 has 14 amino acids. Losses at the gene ends were 8 bases for V and 6 bases for J; bases not matched to a gene: 8. The V gene's germline CDR1 is SGHRS and CDR2 YFSETQ. As DNA, the CDR3 is TGCGCCAGTAGCCGGGACAGTTTTAATTCACCCCTCCACTTT. It codes for CASSRDSFNSPLHF.